These 8 T cell receptor beta chains originate from one sample sequenced in a study of blood T cells in healthy people across ages. The use of a sample-barcoded 5' primer and a J-beta primer mix characterized a second PCR of 7 to 11 cycles. A single record per CDR3 protein comes from TCRdb applying MiXCR to the 5' RACE reads. The profile shows about 1.6 million distinct CDR3 sequences, around 36% of them singletons. The source material was blood. Receptors were obtained from a woman in her 30s in good health.

This clonotype has more than one count but fewer than ten. The chain couples TRBV29-1 to TRBJ1-2; D possibly corresponds to TRBD1 (6 bases). CDR1 SQVTM and CDR2 ANQGSEA come from the germline V gene. The V end lost 4 bases, the J end lost 4 bases, and 13 bases lay between the germline ends. The CDR3 extends over 13 amino acids. CDR3 sequence reads: CSVAVGHSYGYTF. DNA for the CDR3: TGCAGCGTTGCTGTGGGACACTCCTATGGCTACACCTTC.

V gene TRBV20-1 combines with J gene TRBJ2-5; no clear D gene. The J call is doubtful: the DNA matches TRBJ2-7 better. The CDR3 is 11 amino acids. Germline CDR1 reads DFQATT; CDR2 reads SNEGSKA (reference sequence). The CDR3 region is CSAPKMDEQYF. CDR3 in DNA: TGCAGTGCTCCCAAGATGGACGAGCAGTACTTC.

J is TRBJ1-5 and V is TRBV4-1; 7 positions agree with TRBD1. This CDR3 has 16 residues. CDR1 is MGHRA and CDR2 is YSYEKL in the germline V gene. Trimming removed 0 bases from V and 3 bases from J; junction bases left unmatched: 5. CDR3 amino acids: CASSQELGQINQPQHF. In DNA, the CDR3 is TGCGCCAGCAGCCAAGAGCTGGGACAGATCAATCAGCCCCAGCATTTT.

This clonotype was recorded a few times. The rearrangement links TRBV6-1 to TRBJ2-7; tentatively, D is TRBD1 (6 bases). V was trimmed by 3 bases and J by 4 bases, leaving 19 bases between them. The CDR3 is 16 amino acids. Germline values: CDR1 MNHNS, CDR2 SASEGT. The CDR3 spells CASSEGVPGVHYEQYF. The CDR3 DNA sequence: TGTGCCAGCAGTGAGGGTGTTCCAGGGGTCCATTACGAGCAGTACTTC.

This clonotype was recorded a few times. The chain recombines TRBV6-6 with TRBJ2-7; no firm D call. The germline V gene encodes CDR1 MNHNY and CDR2 SVGAGI (reference sequence). The V gene lost 2 bases and the J gene lost 6 bases, with 11 bases spanning the gap. This CDR3 is built from 13 residues. The CDR3 sequence: CASSYADSREQYF. In DNA form, the CDR3 reads TGTGCCAGCAGTTACGCTGACTCCCGCGAGCAGTACTTC.

V and J are TRBV20-1 and TRBJ2-4; no clear D gene. Germline CDR1 and CDR2: DFQATT and SNEGSKA (reference sequence). Trimming shortened V by 4 bases and J by 0 bases, and 10 bases separated the two germline ends. The CDR3 extends over 14 amino acids. CDR3 bases: TGCAGTGCTACCCCTTATTTAGCCAAAAACATTCAGTACTTC. Translated: CSATPYLAKNIQYF.

This clonotype was counted only a few times. V usage is TRBV9 and J usage is TRBJ1-5; TRBD1 is a possible D gene (6 bases). The V gene lost 1 base and the J gene lost 7 bases, with 12 bases spanning the gap. CDR3 length equals 14 residues. The germline CDR1 and CDR2 sequences are SGDLS and YYNGEE. CDR3 amino acids: CASSVNGGRQPQHF. CDR3 DNA: TGTGCCAGCAGCGTAAACGGGGGCCGGCAGCCCCAGCATTTT.

V gene TRBV6-5 combines with J gene TRBJ2-1; D uncertain. The CDR3 runs to 13 residues. Trimming cost V 3 bases and J 8 bases, with 11 bases left between them. Germline CDR1 is MNHEY and CDR2 is SVGAGI. The CDR3, as DNA: TGTGCCAGCAGTTATGGGGTTGGGGATGAGCAGTTCTTC. Encoded protein: CASSYGVGDEQFF.